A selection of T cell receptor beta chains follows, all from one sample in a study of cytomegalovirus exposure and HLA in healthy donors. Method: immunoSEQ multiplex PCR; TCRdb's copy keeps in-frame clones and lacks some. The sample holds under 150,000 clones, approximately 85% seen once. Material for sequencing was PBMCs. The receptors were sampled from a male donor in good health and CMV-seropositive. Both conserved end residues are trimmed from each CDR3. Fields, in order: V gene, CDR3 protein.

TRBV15	ATSRDGAQPQH
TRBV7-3	ASSSTGFPTGELF
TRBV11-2	ASSLDRGVEQY
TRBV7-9	ASRGNYGYT
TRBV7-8	ASSLTGPIEKLF
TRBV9	ASSGLSGQIKGGYT
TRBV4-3	ASSQDSGTGELF
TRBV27	ASSLLGAYTEAF
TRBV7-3	ASSLGQPSGEQF
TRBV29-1	SVEHGSGTDTQY
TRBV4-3	ASSQDLDRAYEQY
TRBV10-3	AISETGTGVRNTEAF
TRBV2	ASRLQGYEQY
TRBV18	ASSLTEGGNQPQH
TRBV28	ASPRETEAF
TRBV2	ASLLSEGAGETQY
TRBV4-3	ASSQEAQGLAGEGYEQY
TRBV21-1	ASSKALGQGNSGNTIY
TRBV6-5	ASSYFRQGSLGYT
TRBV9	ASSVDGGATQDTQY
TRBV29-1	SVETSAYNEQF
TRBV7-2	ASSPSRSGGNTIY
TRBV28	ASNPTGVEDMTYEQY
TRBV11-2	ASQLRALEIGGLNTEAF
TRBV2	ASRGERESVYEQY
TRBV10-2	ASSASGGYSYEQY
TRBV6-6	ASSSSPGDTVEAF
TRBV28	ASRGLWHEQF
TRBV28	ASSFWLGGREKLF
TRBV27	ASSWTGTLNTEAF
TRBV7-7	ASSPVLGGVSETQY
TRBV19	ASSIEGGPTF
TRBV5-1	ASSLGHQNTEAF
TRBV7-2	ASSLAGAYADYGYT
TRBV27	ASSFGRAYGYT
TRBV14	ASGGTGGSYNEQF
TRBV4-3	ASSRLAGTDENYGYT
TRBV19	ASSIVGGNPEQY
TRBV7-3	ASSSTQDRGFRNEQF
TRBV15	ATSRSTGEAYGYT
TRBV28	ASSPPGATPSTDTQY
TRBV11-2	ASSSAGTPSFKAY
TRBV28	ASSYGTGGHEQY
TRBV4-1	ASSLGGNSNQPQH
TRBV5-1	ASSLEFGAYEQY
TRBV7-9	ASSQMLAGVGEQY
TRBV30	AWERDRGLEAF
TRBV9	ASSVDSDRGQETQY
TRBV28	ASSLGGTPYNEQF
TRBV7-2	ASSLDVASDTQY
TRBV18	ASSPLGSTNTGELF